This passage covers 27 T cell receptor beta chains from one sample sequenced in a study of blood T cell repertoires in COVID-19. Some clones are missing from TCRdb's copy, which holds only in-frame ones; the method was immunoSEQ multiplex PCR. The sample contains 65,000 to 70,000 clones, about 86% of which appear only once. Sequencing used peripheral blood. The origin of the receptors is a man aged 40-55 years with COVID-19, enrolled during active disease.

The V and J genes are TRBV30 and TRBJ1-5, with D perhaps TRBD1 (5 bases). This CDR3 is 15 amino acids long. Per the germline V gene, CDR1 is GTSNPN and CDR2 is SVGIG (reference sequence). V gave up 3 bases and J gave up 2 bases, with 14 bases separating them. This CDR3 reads CAWRDQGGGNQPQHF. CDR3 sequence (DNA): TGTGCCTGGAGGGACCAGGGAGGGGGCAATCAGCCCCAGCATTTT. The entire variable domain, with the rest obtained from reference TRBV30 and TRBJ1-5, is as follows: SQTIHQWPATLVQPVGSPLSLECTVEGTSNPNLYWYRQAAGRGLQLLFYSVGIGQISSEVPQNLSASRPQDRQFILSSKKLLLSDSGFYLCAWRDQGGGNQPQHFGDGTRLSIL.

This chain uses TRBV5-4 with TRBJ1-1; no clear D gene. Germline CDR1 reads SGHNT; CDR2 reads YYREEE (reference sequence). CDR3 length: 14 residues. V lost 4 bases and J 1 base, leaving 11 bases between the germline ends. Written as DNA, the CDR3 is TGTGCCAGCAGCCCTCAGGTGGAGAACACTGAAGCTTTCTTT. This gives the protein CASSPQVENTEAFF. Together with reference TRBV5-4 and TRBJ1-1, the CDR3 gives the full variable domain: ETGVTQSPTHLIKTRGQQVTLRCSSQSGHNTVSWYQQALGQGPQFIFQYYREEENGRGNFPPRFSGLQFPNYSSELNVNALELDDSALYLCASSPQVENTEAFFGQGTRLTVV.

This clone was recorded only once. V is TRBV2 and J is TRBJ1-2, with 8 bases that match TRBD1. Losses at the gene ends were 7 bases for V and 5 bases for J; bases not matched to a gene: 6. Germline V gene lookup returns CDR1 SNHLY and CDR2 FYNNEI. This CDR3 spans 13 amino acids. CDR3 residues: CASNRDRSYGYTF. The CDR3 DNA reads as TGTGCCAGCAATAGGGACAGGTCATATGGCTACACCTTC. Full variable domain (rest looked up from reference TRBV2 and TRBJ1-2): EPEVTQTPSHQVTQMGQEVILRCVPISNHLYFYWYRQILGQKVEFLVSFYNNEISEKSEIFDDQFSVERPDGSNFTLKIRSTKLEDSAMYFCASNRDRSYGYTFGSGTRLTVV.

CDR3 amino acids: CASSLGQGSYNEQFF. CDR3 nucleotide sequence: TGCGCCAGCAGCTTAGGACAGGGCTCCTACAATGAGCAGTTCTTC. The V gene is TRBV5-1, the J gene TRBJ2-1; 8 bases line up with TRBD1. CDR3 length: 15 residues. Trimming at V came to 2 bases and at J to 0 bases, leaving 1 base not matched to a gene. Germline-derived CDR1 and CDR2 are SGHRS and YFSETQ.

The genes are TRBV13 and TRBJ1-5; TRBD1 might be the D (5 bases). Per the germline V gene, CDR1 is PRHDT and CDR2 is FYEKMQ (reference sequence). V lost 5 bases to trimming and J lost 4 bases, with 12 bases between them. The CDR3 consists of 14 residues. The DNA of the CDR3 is TGTGCCAGCAGCCCCGACAGCTCAAATCAGCCCCAGCATTTT. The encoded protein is CASSPDSSNQPQHF.

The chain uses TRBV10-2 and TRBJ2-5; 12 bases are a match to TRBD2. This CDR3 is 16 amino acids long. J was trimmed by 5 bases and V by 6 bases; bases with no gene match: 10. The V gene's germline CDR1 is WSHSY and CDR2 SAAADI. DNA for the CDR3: TGCGCCAGCAGACCTGGGACTAGCGGGTTACGGGAGACCCAGTACTTC. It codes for CASRPGTSGLRETQYF.

CDR3 residues: CASSLSLAGGYNEQFF. The CDR3 bases are TGTGCCAGCAGCCTAAGCCTAGCGGGGGGATACAATGAGCAGTTCTTC. The V and J genes are TRBV9 and TRBJ2-1; 11 bases match TRBD2. This CDR3 spans 16 amino acids. V lost 4 bases and J lost 4; bases outside the gene matches: 7. CDR1 is SGDLS and CDR2 is YYNGEE in the germline V gene.

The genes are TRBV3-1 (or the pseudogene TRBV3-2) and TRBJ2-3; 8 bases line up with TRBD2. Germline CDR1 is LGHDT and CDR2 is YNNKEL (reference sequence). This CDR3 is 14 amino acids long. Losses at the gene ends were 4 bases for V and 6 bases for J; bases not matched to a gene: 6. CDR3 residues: CASSLAGGLDTQYF. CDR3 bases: TGTGCCAGCAGCCTCGCGGGGGGCTTGGATACGCAGTATTTT.

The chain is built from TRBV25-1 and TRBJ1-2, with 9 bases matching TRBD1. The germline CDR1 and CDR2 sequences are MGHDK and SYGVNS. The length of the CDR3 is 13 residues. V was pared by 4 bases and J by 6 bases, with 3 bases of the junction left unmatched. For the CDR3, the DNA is TGTGCCAGCAGTGCACAGGGGGCAAATGGCTACACCTTC. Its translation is CASSAQGANGYTF.

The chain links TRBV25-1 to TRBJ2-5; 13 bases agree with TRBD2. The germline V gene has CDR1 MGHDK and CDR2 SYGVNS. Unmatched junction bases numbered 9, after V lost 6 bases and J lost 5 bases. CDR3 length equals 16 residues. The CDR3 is CASSEGTSGAGETQYF. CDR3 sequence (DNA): TGTGCCAGCAGCGAAGGGACTAGCGGGGCTGGGGAGACCCAGTACTTC. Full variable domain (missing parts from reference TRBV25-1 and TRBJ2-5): EADIYQTPRYLVIGTGKKITLECSQTMGHDKMYWYQQDPGMELHLIHYSYGVNSTEKGDLSSESTVSRIRTEHFPLTLESARPSHTSQYLCASSEGTSGAGETQYFGPGTRLLVL.

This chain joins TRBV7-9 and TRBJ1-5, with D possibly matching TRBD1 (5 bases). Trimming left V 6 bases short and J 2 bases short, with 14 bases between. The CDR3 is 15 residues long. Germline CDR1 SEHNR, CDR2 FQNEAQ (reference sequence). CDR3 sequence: CASSKSSGGNQPQHF. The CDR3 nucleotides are TGTGCCAGCAGTAAATCTTCGGGGGGCAATCAGCCCCAGCATTTT.

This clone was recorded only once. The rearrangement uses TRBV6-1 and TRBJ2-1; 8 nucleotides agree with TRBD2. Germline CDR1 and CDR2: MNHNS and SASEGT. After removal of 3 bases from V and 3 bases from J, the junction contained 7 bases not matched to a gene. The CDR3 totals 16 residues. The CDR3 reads CASSELSGVIYNEQFF. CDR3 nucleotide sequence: TGTGCCAGCAGTGAGCTTAGCGGGGTAATCTACAATGAGCAGTTCTTC.

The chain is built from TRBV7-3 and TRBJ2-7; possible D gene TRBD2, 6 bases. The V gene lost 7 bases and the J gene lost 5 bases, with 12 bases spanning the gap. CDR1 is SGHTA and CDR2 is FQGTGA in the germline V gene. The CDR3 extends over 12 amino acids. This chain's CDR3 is CASTPGRHEQYF. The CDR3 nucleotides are TGTGCCAGCACCCCGGGGAGGCACGAGCAGTACTTC.

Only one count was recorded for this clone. CDR3: CASSSTSGVPDTQYF. CDR3 DNA: TGTGCCAGCAGCTCTACTAGCGGGGTGCCAGATACGCAGTATTTT. The V gene is TRBV2, the J gene TRBJ2-3, with TRBD2 matching over 10 bases. After removal of 6 bases from V and 4 bases from J, the junction contained 7 bases not matched to a gene. The germline V gene has CDR1 SNHLY and CDR2 FYNNEI. There are 15 residues in the CDR3.

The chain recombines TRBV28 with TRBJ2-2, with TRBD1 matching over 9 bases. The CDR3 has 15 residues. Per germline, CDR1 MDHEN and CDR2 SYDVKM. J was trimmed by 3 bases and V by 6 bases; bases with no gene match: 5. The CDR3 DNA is TGTGCCAGCAGGGGACAGGGTTTGGACACCGGGGAGCTGTTTTTT. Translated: CASRGQGLDTGELFF.

CDR3 DNA sequence: TGTGCCAGCTCGTCGACAGGGGCTGGCAATCAGCCCCAGCATTTT. It specifies CASSSTGAGNQPQHF. The chain has TRBV18 and TRBJ1-5, with TRBD1 matching over 8 bases. Per germline, CDR1 KGHSH and CDR2 LQKENI. Germline trimming cut 6 bases from V and 2 bases from J; bases unmatched to any gene: 6. There are 15 residues in the CDR3.

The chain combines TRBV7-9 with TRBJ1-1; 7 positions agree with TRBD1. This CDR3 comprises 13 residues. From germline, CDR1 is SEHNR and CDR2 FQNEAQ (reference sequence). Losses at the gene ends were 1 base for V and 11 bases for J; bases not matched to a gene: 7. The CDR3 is CASSLDEDRIAFF. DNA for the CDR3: TGTGCCAGCAGCTTAGATGAGGACAGGATCGCTTTCTTT.

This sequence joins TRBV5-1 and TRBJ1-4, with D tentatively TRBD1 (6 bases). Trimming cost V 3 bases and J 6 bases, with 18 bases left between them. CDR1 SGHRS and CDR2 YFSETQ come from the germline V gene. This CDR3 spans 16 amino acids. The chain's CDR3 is CASSWTAGADDEKLFF. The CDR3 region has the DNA TGCGCCAGCAGCTGGACGGCAGGGGCGGACGATGAAAAACTGTTTTTT.

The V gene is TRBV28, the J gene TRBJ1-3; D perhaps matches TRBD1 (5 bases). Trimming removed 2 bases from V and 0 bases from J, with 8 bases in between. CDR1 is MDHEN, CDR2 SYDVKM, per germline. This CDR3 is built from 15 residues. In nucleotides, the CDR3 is TGTGCCAGCAGTTTACAAGGGGTCTCTGGAAACACCATATATTTT. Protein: CASSLQGVSGNTIYF. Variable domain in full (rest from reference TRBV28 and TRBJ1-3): DVKVTQSSRYLVKRTGEKVFLECVQDMDHENMFWYRQDPGLGLRLIYFSYDVKMKEKGDIPEGYSVSREKKERFSLILESASTNQTSMYLCASSLQGVSGNTIYFGEGSWLTVV.

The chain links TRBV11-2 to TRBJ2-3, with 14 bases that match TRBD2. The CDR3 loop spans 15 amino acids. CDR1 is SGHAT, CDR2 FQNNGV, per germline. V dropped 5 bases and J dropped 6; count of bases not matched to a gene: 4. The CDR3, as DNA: TGTGCCAGCAGCAACCGACTAGCGGGGGGGGATACGCAGTATTTT. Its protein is CASSNRLAGGDTQYF.

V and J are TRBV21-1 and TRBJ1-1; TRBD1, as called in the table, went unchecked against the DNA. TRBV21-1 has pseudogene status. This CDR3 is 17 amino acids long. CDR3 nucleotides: TGTGCCAGCAGCCATGTCCTCCCGACAGCCTTGAACACTGAAGCTTTCTTT. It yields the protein CASSHVLPTALNTEAFF.

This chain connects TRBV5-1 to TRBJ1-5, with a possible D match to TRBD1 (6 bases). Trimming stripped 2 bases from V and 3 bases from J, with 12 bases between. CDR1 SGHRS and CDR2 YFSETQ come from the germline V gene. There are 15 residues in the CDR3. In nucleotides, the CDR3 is TGCGCCAGCAGCTTACAGGGCGAGGTCAATCAGCCCCAGCATTTT. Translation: CASSLQGEVNQPQHF.

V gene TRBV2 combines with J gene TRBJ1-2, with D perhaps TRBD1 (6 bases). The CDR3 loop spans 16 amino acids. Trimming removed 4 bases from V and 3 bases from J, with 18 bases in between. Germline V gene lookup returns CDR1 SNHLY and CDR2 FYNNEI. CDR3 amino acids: CASSGLRRQVDYGYTF. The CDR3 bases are TGTGCCAGCAGTGGGTTAAGGAGACAGGTGGACTATGGCTACACCTTC. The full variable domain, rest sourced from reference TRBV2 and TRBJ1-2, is EPEVTQTPSHQVTQMGQEVILRCVPISNHLYFYWYRQILGQKVEFLVSFYNNEISEKSEIFDDQFSVERPDGSNFTLKIRSTKLEDSAMYFCASSGLRRQVDYGYTFGSGTRLTVV.

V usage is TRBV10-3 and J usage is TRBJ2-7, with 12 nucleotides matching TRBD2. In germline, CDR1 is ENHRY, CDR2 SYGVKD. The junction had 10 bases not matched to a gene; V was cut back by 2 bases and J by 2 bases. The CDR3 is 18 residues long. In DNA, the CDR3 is TGTGCCATCAGTGAGGCCCACACACTAGCGGGGGGTCCCTACGAGCAGTACTTC. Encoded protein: CAISEAHTLAGGPYEQYF.

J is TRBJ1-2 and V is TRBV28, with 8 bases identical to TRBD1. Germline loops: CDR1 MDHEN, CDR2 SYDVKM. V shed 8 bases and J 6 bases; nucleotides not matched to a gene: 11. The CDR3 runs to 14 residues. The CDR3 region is CASLNQGARDGYTF. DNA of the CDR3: TGTGCCAGCCTCAACCAGGGGGCTAGGGATGGCTACACCTTC.

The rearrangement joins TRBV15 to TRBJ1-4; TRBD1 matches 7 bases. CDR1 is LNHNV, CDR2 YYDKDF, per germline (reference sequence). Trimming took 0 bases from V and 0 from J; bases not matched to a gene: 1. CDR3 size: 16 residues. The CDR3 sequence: CATSRDGTATNEKLFF. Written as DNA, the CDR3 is TGTGCCACCAGCAGAGATGGGACAGCAACTAATGAAAAACTGTTTTTT. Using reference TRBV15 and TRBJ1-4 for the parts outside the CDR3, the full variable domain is DAMVIQNPRYQVTQFGKPVTLSCSQTLNHNVMYWYQQKSSQAPKLLFHYYDKDFNNEADTPDNFQSRRPNTSFCFLDIRSPGLGDTAMYLCATSRDGTATNEKLFFGSGTQLSVL.

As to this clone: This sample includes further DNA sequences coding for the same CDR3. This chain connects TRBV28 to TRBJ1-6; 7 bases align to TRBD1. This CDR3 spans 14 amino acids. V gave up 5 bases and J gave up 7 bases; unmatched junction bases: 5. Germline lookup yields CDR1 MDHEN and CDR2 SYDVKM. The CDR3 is CASSRQGPNSPLHF. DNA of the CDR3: TGTGCCAGCAGTCGACAGGGCCCCAATTCACCCCTCCACTTT.